Shown below are 30 T cell receptor beta chains from a single sample sequenced in a study of brain T cells in children with intractable seizures. Time point of the sample: blood from clinic visit 5 months post-surgery; TSC patient then seizure free. Here immunoSEQ multiplex PCR was the method, and the copy in TCRdb shows in-frame clones only, minus some. Here the sample spans around 340,000 clones, about 94% being singletons. Source: peripheral blood, taken roughly 5 months after surgery. Receptor source: a boy under three years old with tuberous sclerosis and intractable seizures.

This clone was counted once. The rearrangement joins TRBV28 to TRBJ1-1; a possible D gene is TRBD1 (5 bases). The V end was cut by 1 base, the J end by 3 bases, with 18 bases between. The CDR3 runs 17 residues. Germline CDR1 and CDR2: MDHEN and SYDVKM. CDR3 in amino acids: CASSLSNPLRGDTEAFF. Here the CDR3 DNA reads TGTGCCAGCAGTTTATCCAACCCGCTCCGGGGGGACACTGAAGCTTTCTTT.

This sequence joins TRBV24-1 and TRBJ2-1, with D hard to call. Trimming left V 3 bases short and J 5 bases short, with 4 bases between. This CDR3 region has 12 residues. Per the germline V gene, CDR1 is KGHDR and CDR2 is SFDVKD. The CDR3 DNA follows: TGTGCCACCAGTGATGCCAACAATGAGCAGTTCTTC. Translation: CATSDANNEQFF.

The CDR3 sequence: CASSPIGSSGRYEQYF. In DNA form, the CDR3 reads TGTGCCAGCAGCCCCATTGGTTCTAGCGGGAGGTATGAGCAGTACTTC. The chain carries TRBV3-1 (or the pseudogene TRBV3-2) and TRBJ2-7; 11 bases are a match to TRBD2. The CDR3 is 16 amino acids. CDR1 is LGHDT, CDR2 YNNKEL, per germline (reference sequence). Losses at the gene ends were 4 bases for V and 7 bases for J; bases not matched to a gene: 12.

The gene calls are TRBV6-5 and TRBJ1-1; tentatively, D is TRBD1 (5 bases). The CDR3 length is 12 residues. V was clipped by 6 bases and J by 10 bases, with 15 bases between them. CDR1 and CDR2 (germline): MNHEY, SVGAGI. In nucleotides, the CDR3 is TGTGCCAGCAGGCCGAGTGGGGGTAGAGCTTTCTTT. This translates into CASRPSGGRAFF.

The V gene is TRBV5-1, the J gene TRBJ2-1, with D hard to call. In germline, CDR1 is SGHRS, CDR2 YFSETQ. The length of the CDR3 is 14 residues. V was shortened by 4 bases and J by 6 bases, with 14 bases between the two germline ends. CDR3 DNA: TGCGCCAGCAGCAGCCTTAGGGCTTCCAATGAGCAGTTCTTC. The encoded protein is CASSSLRASNEQFF.

V usage is TRBV21-1 and J usage is TRBJ2-1. TRBV21-1 is designated a pseudogene. The CDR3 runs 12 residues. The CDR3 region has the DNA TGTGCCAGCAGCAAAGGGTACAATGAGCAGTTCTTC. Protein sequence: CASSKGYNEQFF.

The chain links TRBV27 to TRBJ1-5; D is unclear. Germline-derived CDR1 and CDR2 are MNHEY and SMNVEV (reference sequence). The CDR3 length is 13 residues. The V and J ends lost 6 bases and 4 bases respectively, with 10 bases between them. In nucleotides, the CDR3 is TGTGCCAGCAGCCCCGTCCCGAATCAGCCCCAGCATTTT. Amino acid sequence: CASSPVPNQPQHF.

The rearrangement joins TRBV27 to TRBJ2-6, with 8 bases that match TRBD1. The CDR3 extends over 18 amino acids. V dropped 3 bases and J dropped 0; count of bases not matched to a gene: 7. Per germline, CDR1 MNHEY and CDR2 SMNVEV (reference sequence). The CDR3 coding sequence is TGTGCCAGCAGTTTCCGGACAGGGACCAGCTCTGGGGCCAACGTCCTGACTTTC. Translating gives CASSFRTGTSSGANVLTF.

This chain links TRBV5-5 with TRBJ1-1, with unresolved D. Germline-derived CDR1 and CDR2 are SGHKS and YYEKEE (reference sequence). The ends were cut back, 5 bases at V and 4 bases at J, with 12 bases in the middle. The CDR3 has 13 residues. CDR3 nucleotide sequence: TGTGCCAGCAGTCCACAGCCGAGCACTGAAGCTTTCTTT. Translating gives CASSPQPSTEAFF.

The V gene is TRBV14, the J gene TRBJ2-7; TRBD2 agrees at 7 bases. The CDR3 covers 14 residues. Germline V CDR1 and CDR2: SGHDN, FVKESK. J lost 1 base, V lost 4 bases, and 4 bases had no gene match. The CDR3 DNA sequence: TGTGCCAGCAGCCCCCGGCGGGGGTCCTACGAGCAGTACTTC. Protein sequence: CASSPRRGSYEQYF.

This clone came up once. This CDR3 is CAISLSGGRTGELFF. CDR3 bases: TGTGCCATCAGTCTTAGCGGGGGGAGGACCGGGGAGCTGTTTTTT. This chain joins TRBV10-3 and TRBJ2-2; 10 nucleotides align to TRBD2. The CDR3 runs 15 residues. The V and J ends lost 5 bases and 5 bases, in that order; junction bases with no gene match: 5. CDR1 and CDR2 from the germline V gene are ENHRY and SYGVKD.

The chain has TRBV9 and TRBJ1-2; 7 bases are shared with TRBD1. Germline CDR1 and CDR2: SGDLS and YYNGEE. J gave up 2 bases and V 4 bases, and 14 bases lay outside the gene matches. The CDR3 runs to 17 residues. In nucleotides, the CDR3 is TGTGCCAGCAGCACTCACCGGGACAGATCCCTGAACTATGGCTACACCTTC. This sequence encodes CASSTHRDRSLNYGYTF.

This chain links TRBV15 with TRBJ2-1; 14 bases agree with TRBD2. V lost 8 bases, J lost 9 bases, and 9 bases stayed unmatched. The CDR3 sequence is 15 residues long. CDR1 and CDR2 (germline): LNHNV, YYDKDF (reference sequence). The CDR3 nucleotides read TGTGCCACCCAAGAGGGGACTAGCGGGAGTGCTGAGCAGTTCTTC. Translation: CATQEGTSGSAEQFF.

This sequence joins TRBV5-6 and TRBJ1-2; a possible D gene is TRBD1 (5 bases). V shed 7 bases and J shed 0 bases, with 13 bases lying between them. The CDR3 consists of 14 residues. Germline V gene data show CDR1 as SGHDT and CDR2 as YYEEEE. This CDR3 is CASGRGRSNYGYTF. The CDR3 DNA sequence: TGTGCCAGCGGTCGGGGCAGATCTAACTATGGCTACACCTTC.

This clone appeared once. The chain carries TRBV5-5 and TRBJ1-2; TRBD1 agrees at 7 bases. The V and J ends lost 3 bases and 4 bases, in that order; junction bases with no gene match: 9. Germline loops: CDR1 SGHKS, CDR2 YYEKEE (reference sequence). There are 15 residues in the CDR3. In nucleotides, the CDR3 is TGTGCCAGCAGCTCGCCTGGGGACAGCTCCTATGGCTACACCTTC. Its translation is CASSSPGDSSYGYTF. Drawing the rest from reference TRBV5-5 and TRBJ1-2, the complete variable domain is DAGVTQSPTHLIKTRGQQVTLRCSPISGHKSVSWYQQVLGQGPQFIFQYYEKEERGRGNFPDRFSARQFPNYSSELNVNALLLGDSALYLCASSSPGDSSYGYTFGSGTRLTVV.

This chain uses TRBV28 with TRBJ2-7, with D hard to call. V lost 2 bases and J 0 bases, leaving 11 bases between the germline ends. The germline CDR1 and CDR2 sequences are MDHEN and SYDVKM. CDR3 length equals 15 residues. Written as DNA, the CDR3 is TGTGCCAGCAGTTTAAAGACGGCCTTCTCCTACGAGCAGTACTTC. It translates to CASSLKTAFSYEQYF.

The chain employs TRBV5-4 and TRBJ1-2, with 9 bases identical to TRBD1. CDR3 size: 16 residues. Germline V gene sequence: CDR1 SGHNT, CDR2 YYREEE (reference sequence). V gave up 3 bases and J gave up 3 bases; unmatched junction bases: 9. Written as DNA, the CDR3 is TGTGCCAGCAGCTCTGAGGGACAGGGTCTTTACTATGGCTACACCTTC. Encoded protein: CASSSEGQGLYYGYTF.

The chain combines TRBV6-5 with TRBJ1-1; D not resolved. The V and J ends lost 7 bases and 5 bases respectively, with 14 bases between them. The germline gives CDR1 MNHEY, CDR2 SVGAGI. CDR3 size: 13 residues. CDR3: CASTFGVGTEAFF. The CDR3 DNA follows: TGTGCCAGCACCTTTGGCGTGGGGACTGAAGCTTTCTTT.

The chain uses TRBV3-1 (or the pseudogene TRBV3-2) and TRBJ2-7; 11 positions match TRBD1. The germline V gene has CDR1 LGHDT and CDR2 YNNKEL (reference sequence). V gave up 1 base and J gave up 5 bases; unmatched junction bases: 7. The CDR3 length is 16 residues. In DNA, the CDR3 is TGTGCCAGCAGCCAAGTGAGGACAGGGGGCAGGAACGAGCAGTACTTC. Translation gives CASSQVRTGGRNEQYF.

The chain couples TRBV19 to TRBJ1-2, with 7 bases identical to TRBD1. Germline V gives CDR1 LNHDA, CDR2 SQIVND (reference sequence). V trimming: 1 base; J trimming: 5 bases; junction bases outside the gene matches: 7. This CDR3 is 15 amino acids long. The DNA of the CDR3 is TGTGCCAGTAGTATAGGGGGGACAGCGGGATATGGCTACACCTTC. The encoded protein is CASSIGGTAGYGYTF.

J is TRBJ2-7 and V is TRBV5-4; D possibly uses TRBD1 or TRBD2 (6 bases each). Between the trimmed V and J ends, which lost 1 base and 2 bases, there was a span of 7 bases. CDR1 is SGHNT, CDR2 YYREEE, per germline (reference sequence). This CDR3 comprises 13 residues. DNA of the CDR3: TGTGCCAGCAGCTTGAGGGGGGCCTACGAGCAGTACTTC. Translation: CASSLRGAYEQYF.

V gene TRBV6-5 combines with J gene TRBJ2-7, with D perhaps TRBD1 (5 bases). Trimming took off 2 bases at V and 0 bases at J, with 8 bases between the two ends. The CDR3 runs 14 residues. CDR1 is MNHEY, CDR2 SVGAGI, per germline. For the CDR3, the DNA is TGTGCCAGCAGTTACGACAGCCCCTCCTACGAGCAGTACTTC. This encodes CASSYDSPSYEQYF.

This clone has a single count. The CDR3 DNA follows: TGTGCCAGCAGCTTAGATCATAGCAATCAGCCCCAGCATTTT. Amino acids: CASSLDHSNQPQHF. The V gene is TRBV7-9, the J gene TRBJ1-5; no definite D call. Germline-derived CDR1 and CDR2 are SEHNR and FQNEAQ (reference sequence). V lost 1 base, J lost 0 bases, and 4 bases lay in between. The CDR3 length is 14 residues.

V gene TRBV10-3 combines with J gene TRBJ1-2; D is unresolved. This CDR3 has 14 amino acids. The V end was cut by 7 bases, the J end by 0 bases, with 12 bases between. Per the germline V gene, CDR1 is ENHRY and CDR2 is SYGVKD. In DNA, the CDR3 is TGTGCCATCACCACCGACCGAACTAACTATGGCTACACCTTC. It specifies CAITTDRTNYGYTF.

This clone was detected only once. The genes are TRBV19 and TRBJ2-7, with D possibly matching TRBD2 (5 bases). Germline CDR1 reads LNHDA; CDR2 reads SQIVND (reference sequence). V lost 4 bases and J 5 bases, leaving 12 bases between the germline ends. The CDR3 extends over 13 amino acids. The CDR3 sequence is CASSSGQLDEQYF. CDR3 DNA sequence: TGTGCCAGTAGTAGCGGGCAGCTCGACGAGCAGTACTTC.

The J gene is TRBJ2-1, the V gene TRBV5-1, with TRBD2 as a possible D gene (5 bases). The CDR3 spans 15 residues. V lost 7 bases and J 5 bases, leaving 19 bases between the germline ends. CDR1 and CDR2 (germline): SGHRS, YFSETQ. CDR3 bases: TGCGCCAGCGATAGGGCAGCGGTTCTCAACAATGAGCAGTTCTTC. Its translation is CASDRAAVLNNEQFF.

The rearrangement uses TRBV6-5 and TRBJ2-2; D is undetermined. The CDR3 totals 14 residues. V lost 5 bases to trimming and J lost 7 bases, with 14 bases between them. Germline CDR1 reads MNHEY; CDR2 reads SVGAGI. The CDR3 coding sequence is TGTGCCAGCAGTCCACCCCTCAGGCACGGGGAGCTGTTTTTT. Protein sequence: CASSPPLRHGELFF.

V is TRBV6-6 and J is TRBJ1-5, with a tentative D call TRBD1 (6 bases). This CDR3 spans 15 amino acids. Trimming took 1 base from V and 7 from J, leaving 14 bases between them. CDR1 and CDR2 from the germline V gene are MNHNY and SVGAGI (reference sequence). For the CDR3, the DNA is TGTGCCAGCAGTTACTTGCAGGGGCTTGTGCAGCCCCAGCATTTT. As protein: CASSYLQGLVQPQHF.

The genes are TRBV9 and TRBJ1-1; D not certain. This CDR3 spans 14 amino acids. Germline loops: CDR1 SGDLS, CDR2 YYNGEE. The V end was cut by 0 bases, the J end by 0 bases, with 6 bases between. CDR3 nucleotide sequence: TGTGCCAGCAGCGTAGCAGCCATGAACACTGAAGCTTTCTTT. Protein sequence: CASSVAAMNTEAFF.

The chain links TRBV9 to TRBJ2-1, with D possibly matching TRBD1 (5 bases). The germline gives CDR1 SGDLS, CDR2 YYNGEE. The CDR3 length is 15 residues. V lost 0 bases and J 8 bases, leaving 15 bases between the germline ends. Here the CDR3 reads CASSVGQGQWDEQFF. CDR3 sequence (DNA): TGTGCCAGCAGCGTAGGGCAGGGTCAGTGGGATGAGCAGTTCTTC.